Below, 16 T cell receptor beta chains from the same sample are listed, as sequenced in a study of OX40 agonist ivuxolimab in advanced cancers. Profiled with immunoSEQ multiplex PCR; TCRdb holds only in-frame clones, not every one. The sample holds roughly 60,000 clones; approximately 90% are singletons and the top ten take roughly 0.45%. The source was CD4+ or CD8+ T cells sorted from blood, collected in a trial of the OX40 agonist ivuxolimab. The receptors stem from an adult with an advanced solid tumor such as melanoma, head and neck, liver or kidney cancer.

The chain couples TRBV29-1 to TRBJ2-5; D gene unclear. Per germline, CDR1 SQVTM and CDR2 ANQGSEA. Trimming removed 4 bases at V and 2 bases at J, with 11 bases between. The CDR3 is 13 residues long. In DNA form, the CDR3 reads TGCAGCGTTGGCCAAGGCTTTCAAGAGACCCAGTACTTC. Encoded protein: CSVGQGFQETQYF.

The chain combines TRBV30 with TRBJ2-7, with 7 bases lining up with TRBD2. Looked up from germline, CDR1 is GTSNPN and CDR2 is SVGIG (reference sequence). The CDR3 runs 11 residues. The V gene end was trimmed by 4 bases and the J gene end by 6 bases; junction bases not matched to a gene: 3. The CDR3 here is CAWTGGVEQYF. In nucleotides, the CDR3 is TGTGCCTGGACTGGGGGGGTCGAGCAGTACTTC.

This clone has a single count. The chain joins TRBV9 to TRBJ2-3, with 11 bases matching TRBD2. Germline CDR1 is SGDLS and CDR2 is YYNGEE. This CDR3 comprises 18 residues. V was pared by 3 bases and J by 2 bases, with 11 bases of the junction left unmatched. For the CDR3, the DNA is TGTGCCAGCAGCGGTGGGACTAGCGGAGGCCTATCCACAGATACGCAGTATTTT. Translating gives CASSGGTSGGLSTDTQYF.

The chain uses TRBV6-1 and TRBJ1-5; 9 bases line up with TRBD1. V was pared by 2 bases and J by 7 bases, with 6 bases of the junction left unmatched. The CDR3 sequence is 15 residues long. CDR1 is MNHNS and CDR2 is SASEGT in the germline V gene. In DNA, the CDR3 is TGTGCCAGCAGTGAATCAGGGACAGGGAGGCAGCCCCAGCATTTT. Encoded protein: CASSESGTGRQPQHF.

The chain carries TRBV4-2 and TRBJ1-1; D uncertain. Trimming shortened V by 3 bases and J by 2 bases, and 7 bases separated the two germline ends. CDR1 is LGHNA and CDR2 is YNFKEQ in the germline V gene. This CDR3 region has 13 residues. The CDR3 here is CASSHGKNTEAFF. The CDR3 DNA sequence: TGTGCCAGCAGCCATGGAAAAAACACTGAAGCTTTCTTT.

J is TRBJ2-7 and V is TRBV10-2; 10 bases align to TRBD1. The trim removed 5 bases at V and 2 bases at J, leaving 3 bases unmatched. The CDR3 extends over 14 amino acids. CDR1 and CDR2 (germline): WSHSY, SAAADI. CDR3 sequence reads: CASSLDRGPYEQYF. CDR3 bases: TGCGCCAGCAGTCTCGACAGGGGGCCCTACGAGCAGTACTTC.

The V and J genes are TRBV30 and TRBJ2-3; 8 bases fit TRBD1. Germline V gene lookup returns CDR1 GTSNPN and CDR2 SVGIG (reference sequence). V lost 2 bases and J lost 5; bases outside the gene matches: 12. This CDR3 spans 16 amino acids. The CDR3 here is CAWSKTRTGSQDTQYF. The CDR3 coding sequence is TGTGCCTGGAGTAAGACGAGGACAGGGAGTCAAGATACGCAGTATTTT. Looking up the rest from reference TRBV30 and TRBJ2-3 gives the full variable domain: SQTIHQWPATLVQPVGSPLSLECTVEGTSNPNLYWYRQAAGRGLQLLFYSVGIGQISSEVPQNLSASRPQDRQFILSSKKLLLSDSGFYLCAWSKTRTGSQDTQYFGPGTRLTVL.

The V call is TRBV2, the J call TRBJ1-5; 8 bases fit TRBD1. Per germline, CDR1 SNHLY and CDR2 FYNNEI. Trimming took 7 bases from V and 4 from J; bases not matched to a gene: 6. This CDR3 contains 14 residues. Here the CDR3 DNA reads TGTGCCAGCACCGACCGGACAGGGAATCAGCCCCAGCATTTT. Translation gives CASTDRTGNQPQHF.

The rearrangement joins TRBV7-9 to TRBJ2-4; the match to TRBD1 covers 10 bases. V was pared by 4 bases and J by 1 base, with 4 bases of the junction left unmatched. This CDR3 comprises 16 residues. Germline assignment: CDR1 SEHNR and CDR2 FQNEAQ (reference sequence). CDR3 nucleotides: TGTGCCAGCAGCTCTTGGACAGGGGGGGCCAAAAACATTCAGTACTTC. Encoded protein: CASSSWTGGAKNIQYF.

The V gene is TRBV5-1, the J gene TRBJ2-7, with a tentative D call TRBD2 (5 bases). V gave up 0 bases and J gave up 3 bases, with 10 bases separating them. The CDR3 loop spans 14 amino acids. Looked up from germline, CDR1 is SGHRS and CDR2 is YFSETQ. The CDR3: CASSLVGGYYEQYF. The CDR3 nucleotides are TGCGCCAGCAGCTTGGTCGGAGGTTACTACGAGCAGTACTTC.

The chain employs TRBV12-5 and TRBJ1-1; D gene uncertain. Per germline, CDR1 LGHNT and CDR2 FRNRAP. V dropped 5 bases and J dropped 10 bases, with 14 bases sitting between them. CDR3 length equals 12 residues. CDR3 amino acids: CASGMPAVGAFF. CDR3 DNA: TGTGCTAGTGGTATGCCCGCGGTTGGAGCTTTCTTT.

The CDR3 nucleotides read TGTGCCAGCAACCATGGGACAGGGGGCTGGAGTGGGGTTTCATCCTACAATGAGCAGTTCTTC. Translation gives CASNHGTGGWSGVSSYNEQFF. This rearrangement joins TRBV4-2 to TRBJ2-1, with 12 nucleotides matching TRBD1. This CDR3 contains 21 residues. Germline lookup yields CDR1 LGHNA and CDR2 YNFKEQ. Germline trimming cut 7 bases from V and 1 base from J; bases unmatched to any gene: 20.

The chain links TRBV7-2 to TRBJ2-2; TRBD1 might be the D (5 bases). Trimming shortened V by 4 bases and J by 0 bases, and 9 bases separated the two germline ends. The CDR3 runs 15 residues. CDR1 and CDR2 from the germline V gene are SGHTA and FQGNSA. CDR3: CASSSTVSNTGELFF. The CDR3 nucleotides are TGTGCCAGCAGCTCGACAGTCTCGAACACCGGGGAGCTGTTTTTT.

The rearrangement joins TRBV19 to TRBJ2-2; D may be TRBD1 (7 bases). Per the germline V gene, CDR1 is LNHDA and CDR2 is SQIVND (reference sequence). V was cut by 3 bases and J by 7 bases, with 18 bases left in between. The CDR3 is 16 residues long. CDR3 loop: CASSMGQGGNDGELFF. The CDR3 DNA reads as TGTGCCAGTAGTATGGGGCAGGGGGGAAATGACGGGGAGCTGTTTTTT. Filled out from reference TRBV19 and TRBJ2-2, the complete variable domain reads DGGITQSPKYLFRKEGQNVTLSCEQNLNHDAMYWYRQDPGQGLRLIYYSQIVNDFQKGDIAEGYSVSREKKESFPLTVTSAQKNPTAFYLCASSMGQGGNDGELFFGEGSRLTVL.

DNA of the CDR3: TGTGCCAGCAGCCGGACAGGGGGGCCTTCCGAGGCTTTCTTT. Its translation is CASSRTGGPSEAFF. The chain couples TRBV7-9 to TRBJ1-1; 10 bases agree with TRBD1. V shed 5 bases, J shed 11 bases, and the junction held 11 bases outside the gene matches. This CDR3 spans 14 amino acids. Germline V gene data show CDR1 as SEHNR and CDR2 as FQNEAQ (reference sequence).

This chain joins TRBV5-1 and TRBJ2-7; 11 positions match TRBD2. Germline CDR1 and CDR2: SGHRS and YFSETQ. The CDR3 length is 17 residues. V was clipped by 4 bases and J by 3 bases; unmatched bases: 12. CDR3: CASSAGGTSGLFYEQYF. The CDR3 nucleotides read TGCGCCAGCAGCGCGGGGGGGACTAGCGGTTTGTTCTACGAGCAGTACTTC.